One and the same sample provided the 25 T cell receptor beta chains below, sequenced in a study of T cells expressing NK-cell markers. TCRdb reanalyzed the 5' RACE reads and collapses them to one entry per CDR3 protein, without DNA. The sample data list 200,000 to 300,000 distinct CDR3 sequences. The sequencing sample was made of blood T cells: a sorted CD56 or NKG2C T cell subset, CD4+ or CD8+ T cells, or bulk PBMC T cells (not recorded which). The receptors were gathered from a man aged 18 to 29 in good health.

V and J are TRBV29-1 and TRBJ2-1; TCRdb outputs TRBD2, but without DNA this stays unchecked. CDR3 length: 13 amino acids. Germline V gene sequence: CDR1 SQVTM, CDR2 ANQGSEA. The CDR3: CSVLASGINEQFF.

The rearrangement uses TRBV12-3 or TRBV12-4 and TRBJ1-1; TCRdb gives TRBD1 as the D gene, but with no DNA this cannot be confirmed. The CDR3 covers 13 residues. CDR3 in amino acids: CASSLAWPEEAFF.

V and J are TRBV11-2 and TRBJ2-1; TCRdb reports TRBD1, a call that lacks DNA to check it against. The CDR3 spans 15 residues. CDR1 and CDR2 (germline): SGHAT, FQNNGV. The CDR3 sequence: CASSPGTVLSNEQFF.

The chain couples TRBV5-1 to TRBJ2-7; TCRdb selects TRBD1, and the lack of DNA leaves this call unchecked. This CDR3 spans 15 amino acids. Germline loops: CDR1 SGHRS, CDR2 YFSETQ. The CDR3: CASSPPSGRSYEQYF.

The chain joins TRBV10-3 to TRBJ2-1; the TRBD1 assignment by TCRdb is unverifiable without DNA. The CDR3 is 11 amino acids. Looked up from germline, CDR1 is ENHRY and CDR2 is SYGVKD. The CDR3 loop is CAISAGQHQFF.

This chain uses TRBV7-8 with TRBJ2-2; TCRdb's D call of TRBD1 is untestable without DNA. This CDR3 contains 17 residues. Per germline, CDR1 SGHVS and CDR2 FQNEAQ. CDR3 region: CASSALPGGSNTGELFF. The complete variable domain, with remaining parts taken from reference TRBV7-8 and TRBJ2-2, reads GAGVSQSPRYKVAKRGQDVALRCDPISGHVSLFWYQQALGQGPEFLTYFQNEAQLDKSGLPSDRFFAERPEGSVSTLKIQRTQQEDSAVYLCASSALPGGSNTGELFFGEGSRLTVL.

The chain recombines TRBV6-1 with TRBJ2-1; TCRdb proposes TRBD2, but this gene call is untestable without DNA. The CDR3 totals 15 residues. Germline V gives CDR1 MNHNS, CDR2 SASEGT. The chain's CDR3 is CASSPGLGLYNEQFF.

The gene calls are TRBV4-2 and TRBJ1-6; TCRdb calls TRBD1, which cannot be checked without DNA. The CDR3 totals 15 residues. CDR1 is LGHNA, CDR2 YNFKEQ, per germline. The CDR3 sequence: CASSQVGGLNSPLHF.

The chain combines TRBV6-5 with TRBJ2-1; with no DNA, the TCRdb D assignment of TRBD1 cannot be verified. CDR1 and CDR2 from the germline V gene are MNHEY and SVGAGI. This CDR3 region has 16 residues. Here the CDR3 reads CASSYLYRVSYNEQFF.

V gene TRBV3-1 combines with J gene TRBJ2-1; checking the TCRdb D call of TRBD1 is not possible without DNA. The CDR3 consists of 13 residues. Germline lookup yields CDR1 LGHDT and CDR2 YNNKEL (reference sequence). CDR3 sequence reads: CASSLGGSGEQFF.

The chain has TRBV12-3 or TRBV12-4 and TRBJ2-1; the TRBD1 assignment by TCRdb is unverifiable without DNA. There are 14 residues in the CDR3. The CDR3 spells CASSPGTGLDEQFF.

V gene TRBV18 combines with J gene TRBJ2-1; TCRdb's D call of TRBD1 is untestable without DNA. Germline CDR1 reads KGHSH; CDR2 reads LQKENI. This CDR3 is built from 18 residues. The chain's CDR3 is CASSPPGQKASSYNEQFF.

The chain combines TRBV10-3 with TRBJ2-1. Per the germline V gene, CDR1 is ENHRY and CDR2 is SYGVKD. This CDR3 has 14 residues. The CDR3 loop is CAITLTSAYNEQFF.

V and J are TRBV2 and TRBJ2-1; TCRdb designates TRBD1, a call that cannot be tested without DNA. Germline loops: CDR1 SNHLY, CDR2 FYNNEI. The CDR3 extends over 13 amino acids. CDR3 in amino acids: CASRGQGKNEQFF.

CDR3 amino acids: CASSLSPQRTAYEQYF. The rearrangement links TRBV12-3 or TRBV12-4 to TRBJ2-7; without DNA, the TCRdb call of TRBD1 cannot be checked. The CDR3 is made up of 16 amino acids.

The CDR3 region is CATSRDPGVLAGGIAGELFF. The chain uses TRBV15 and TRBJ2-2; the TCRdb call, TRBD2, lacks DNA for checking. Germline lookup yields CDR1 LNHNV and CDR2 YYDKDF (reference sequence). The CDR3 has 20 residues.

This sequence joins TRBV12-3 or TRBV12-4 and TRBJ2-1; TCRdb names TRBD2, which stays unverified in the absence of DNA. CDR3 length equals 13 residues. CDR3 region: CASSWVAGVEQFF.

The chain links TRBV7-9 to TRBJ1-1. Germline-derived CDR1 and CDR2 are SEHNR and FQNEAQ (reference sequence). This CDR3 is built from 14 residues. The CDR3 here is CASSLPIGKTEAFF.

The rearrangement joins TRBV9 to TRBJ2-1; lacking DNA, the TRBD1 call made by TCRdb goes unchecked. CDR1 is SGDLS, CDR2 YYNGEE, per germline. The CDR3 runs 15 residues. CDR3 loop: CASSLNRVVINEQFF.

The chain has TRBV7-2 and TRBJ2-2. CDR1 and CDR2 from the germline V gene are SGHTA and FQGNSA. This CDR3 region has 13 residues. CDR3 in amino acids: CASTVRRGGELFF.

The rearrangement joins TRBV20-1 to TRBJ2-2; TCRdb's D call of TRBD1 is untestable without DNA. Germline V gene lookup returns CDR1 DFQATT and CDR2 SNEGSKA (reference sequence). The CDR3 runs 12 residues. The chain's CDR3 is CSATRGTGELFF.

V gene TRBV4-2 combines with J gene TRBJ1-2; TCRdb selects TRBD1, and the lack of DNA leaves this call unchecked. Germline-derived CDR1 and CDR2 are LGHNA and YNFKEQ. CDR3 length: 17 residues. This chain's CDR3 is CASSQEVVSRVGDGYTF.

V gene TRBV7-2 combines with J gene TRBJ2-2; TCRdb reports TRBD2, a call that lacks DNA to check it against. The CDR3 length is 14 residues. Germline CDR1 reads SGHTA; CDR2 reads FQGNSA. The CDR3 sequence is CASSFFGVRVALFF.

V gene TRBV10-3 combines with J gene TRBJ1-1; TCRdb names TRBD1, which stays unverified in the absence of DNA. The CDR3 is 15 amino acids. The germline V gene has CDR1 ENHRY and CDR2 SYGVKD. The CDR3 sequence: CAIRPGTGMNTEAFF.

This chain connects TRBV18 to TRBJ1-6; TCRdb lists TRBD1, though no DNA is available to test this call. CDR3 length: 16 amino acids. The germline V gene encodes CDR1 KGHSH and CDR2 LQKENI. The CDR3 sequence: CASSPNSGTTNSPLHF.